These T cell receptor beta chains were read from a single sample in a study of T cells in Graves' hyperthyroidism and ophthalmopathy. TCRdb used MiXCR to reprocess the multiplex PCR reads, holding one entry per CDR3 protein. The sample has about 53,000 distinct CDR3 sequences; roughly 49% are singletons. The sample comprised blood. Source of these receptors: a woman in her twenties or thirties with Graves' ophthalmopathy. CDR3s include the opening cysteine and the closing phenylalanine or tryptophan. D genes are given only for firm matches. Size is stated for part of the rows, as once, few or many counts, or as a class when the clone is expanded.

clone_size: -; d_call: TRBD2; j_call: TRBJ2-3; v_call: TRBV24-1; cdr3_aa: CATEGTSGHNEQYF; cdr3_nt: TGTGCCACCGAGGGGACTAGCGGCCACAATGAGCAGTATTTT
clone_size: -; d_call: -; j_call: TRBJ2-7; v_call: TRBV11-3; cdr3_aa: CASSLGGGREQYF; cdr3_nt: TGTGCCAGCAGCTTAGGGGGTGGGCGCGAGCAGTACTTC
clone_size: many; d_call: TRBD1; j_call: TRBJ1-2; v_call: TRBV5-6; cdr3_aa: CASSYGTGVDGYTF; cdr3_nt: TGTGCCAGCAGCTACGGGACAGGGGTGGATGGCTACACCTTC
clone_size: -; d_call: -; j_call: TRBJ1-6; v_call: TRBV19; cdr3_aa: CASSMAAWHPGVLPLHF; cdr3_nt: TGTGCCAGCAGTATGGCGGCGTGGCACCCTGGGGTTTTACCCCTCCACTTT
clone_size: many; d_call: TRBD1; j_call: TRBJ1-1; v_call: TRBV7-9; cdr3_aa: CASSRKLQGDTEAFF; cdr3_nt: TGTGCCAGCAGCCGGAAGCTCCAGGGGGACACTGAAGCTTTCTTT
clone_size: -; d_call: -; j_call: TRBJ1-5; v_call: TRBV7-2; cdr3_aa: CASSVRGSQPRHF; cdr3_nt: TGTGCCAGCTCCGTCCGGGGCAGTCAGCCCCGGCATTTT
clone_size: -; d_call: -; j_call: TRBJ2-7; v_call: TRBV5-4; cdr3_aa: CASSYGSYEQYF; cdr3_nt: TGTGCCAGCAGCTACGGGAGCTACGAGCAGTACTTC
clone_size: few; d_call: -; j_call: TRBJ2-7; v_call: TRBV11-2; cdr3_aa: CASSFGDYTGNPVYEQYF; cdr3_nt: TGTGCCAGCAGCTTTGGAGACTATACAGGGAACCCCGTCTACGAGCAGTACTTC
clone_size: many; d_call: -; j_call: TRBJ2-7; v_call: TRBV2; cdr3_aa: CASRDRIYEQYF; cdr3_nt: TGTGCCAGCCGGGACCGTATCTACGAGCAGTACTTC
clone_size: -; d_call: TRBD2; j_call: TRBJ2-7; v_call: TRBV7-2; cdr3_aa: CASSSSGRRYEQYF; cdr3_nt: TGTGCCAGCAGCTCTAGCGGGAGAAGGTACGAGCAGTACTTC
clone_size: -; d_call: -; j_call: TRBJ2-1; v_call: TRBV4-2; cdr3_aa: CASSPGQTNEQFF; cdr3_nt: TGTGCCAGCAGCCCAGGACAGACAAATGAGCAGTTCTTC
clone_size: many; d_call: TRBD2; j_call: TRBJ2-7; v_call: TRBV11-2; cdr3_aa: CASSSLAGVSYEQYF; cdr3_nt: TGTGCCAGCAGCTCTCTAGCGGGAGTCTCCTACGAGCAGTACTTC
clone_size: -; d_call: -; j_call: TRBJ2-1; v_call: TRBV7-6; cdr3_aa: CASSLRSDNEQFF; cdr3_nt: TGTGCCAGCAGCTTAAGGTCCGACAATGAGCAGTTCTTC
clone_size: many; d_call: TRBD2; j_call: TRBJ2-1; v_call: TRBV5-1; cdr3_aa: CASSLRDYTNYNEQFF; cdr3_nt: TGCGCCAGCAGCCTTCGGGACTATACGAACTACAATGAGCAGTTCTTC
clone_size: -; d_call: -; j_call: TRBJ2-1; v_call: TRBV7-7; cdr3_aa: CASSLGYGVRKEQFF; cdr3_nt: TGTGCTAGCAGCTTAGGCTATGGGGTCCGTAAAGAGCAGTTCTTC
clone_size: -; d_call: -; j_call: TRBJ1-2; v_call: TRBV28; cdr3_aa: CASSFVYGYTF; cdr3_nt: TGTGCCAGCAGTTTCGTCTATGGCTACACCTTC
clone_size: many; d_call: TRBD1; j_call: TRBJ1-5; v_call: TRBV19; cdr3_aa: CASSIRSGQGVNQPQHF; cdr3_nt: TGTGCCAGTAGTATACGGTCGGGACAGGGGGTCAATCAGCCCCAGCATTTT
clone_size: many; d_call: -; j_call: TRBJ1-2; v_call: TRBV6-1; cdr3_aa: CASSSWGGGGGYTF; cdr3_nt: TGTGCCAGCAGTTCTTGGGGGGGCGGAGGGGGCTACACCTTC
clone_size: many; d_call: TRBD2; j_call: TRBJ2-7; v_call: TRBV19; cdr3_aa: CASSPAGPSSYEQYF; cdr3_nt: TGTGCCAGTAGTCCAGCGGGACCCAGCTCCTACGAGCAGTACTTC
clone_size: -; d_call: -; j_call: TRBJ2-6; v_call: TRBV20-1; cdr3_aa: CSSRRASGANVLTF; cdr3_nt: TGCAGTTCCCGACGGGCCTCTGGGGCCAACGTCCTGACTTTC
clone_size: many; d_call: -; j_call: TRBJ2-1; v_call: TRBV5-6; cdr3_aa: CASSLGASGAYNEQFF; cdr3_nt: TGTGCCAGCAGCTTGGGGGCTTCCGGGGCCTACAATGAGCAGTTCTTC
clone_size: few; d_call: -; j_call: TRBJ1-4; v_call: TRBV6-5; cdr3_aa: CASSINRVVEKLFF; cdr3_nt: TGTGCCAGCAGTATAAACAGGGTTGTTGAAAAACTGTTTTTT
clone_size: -; d_call: -; j_call: TRBJ1-1; v_call: TRBV25-1; cdr3_aa: CASRWGGTEAFF; cdr3_nt: TGCGCCAGCAGATGGGGGGGCACTGAAGCTTTCTTT
clone_size: many; d_call: -; j_call: TRBJ1-1; v_call: TRBV2; cdr3_aa: CASLLDPNTEAFF; cdr3_nt: TGTGCCAGCCTTTTGGATCCTAACACTGAAGCTTTCTTT
clone_size: -; d_call: TRBD2; j_call: TRBJ2-1; v_call: TRBV7-8; cdr3_aa: CASRPLAGVLRYNEQFF; cdr3_nt: TGTGCCAGCAGGCCGTTAGCGGGAGTCCTGCGCTACAATGAGCAGTTCTTC
clone_size: many; d_call: -; j_call: TRBJ2-3; v_call: TRBV27; cdr3_aa: CASSLVGGTDTQYF; cdr3_nt: TGTGCCAGCAGTTTAGTAGGGGGGACAGATACGCAGTATTTT
clone_size: -; d_call: TRBD1; j_call: TRBJ1-1; v_call: TRBV7-8; cdr3_aa: CASSPLTGDDTEAFF; cdr3_nt: TGTGCCAGCAGCCCGCTGACAGGGGATGACACTGAAGCTTTCTTT
clone_size: many; d_call: TRBD2; j_call: TRBJ2-1; v_call: TRBV20-1; cdr3_aa: CSASFASGYNEQFF; cdr3_nt: TGCAGTGCTAGTTTCGCTAGCGGATACAATGAGCAGTTCTTC
clone_size: -; d_call: -; j_call: TRBJ1-3; v_call: TRBV10-1; cdr3_aa: CASSRRDTLYF; cdr3_nt: TGCGCCAGCAGTAGGAGGGACACCTTATATTTT
clone_size: many; d_call: -; j_call: TRBJ1-5; v_call: TRBV28; cdr3_aa: CASRTDSVSNQPQHF; cdr3_nt: TGTGCCAGCAGAACCGACAGCGTTAGCAATCAGCCCCAGCATTTT
clone_size: -; d_call: -; j_call: TRBJ2-2; v_call: TRBV7-9; cdr3_aa: CASSPGGGELVF; cdr3_nt: TGTGCCAGCAGCCCAGGGGGAGGAGAGCTGGTTTTT
clone_size: many; d_call: TRBD1; j_call: TRBJ1-6; v_call: TRBV2; cdr3_aa: CASRTGVSPLHF; cdr3_nt: TGTGCCAGCCGGACAGGGGTTTCACCCCTCCACTTT
clone_size: many; d_call: TRBD1; j_call: TRBJ2-7; v_call: TRBV7-3; cdr3_aa: CASSPGQGNEQYF; cdr3_nt: TGTGCCAGCAGCCCGGGACAGGGCAACGAGCAGTACTTC
clone_size: -; d_call: TRBD1; j_call: TRBJ1-6; v_call: TRBV11-2; cdr3_aa: CASSRDRGPSSYNSPLHF; cdr3_nt: TGTGCCAGCAGCAGAGACAGGGGGCCTAGCTCCTATAATTCACCCCTCCACTTT
clone_size: -; d_call: TRBD1; j_call: TRBJ2-1; v_call: TRBV7-2; cdr3_aa: CASRPGQGAYEQFF; cdr3_nt: TGTGCCAGCAGGCCGGGACAGGGTGCCTACGAGCAGTTCTTC
clone_size: many; d_call: TRBD2; j_call: TRBJ2-3; v_call: TRBV20-1; cdr3_aa: CSAGISGRNTDTQYF; cdr3_nt: TGCAGTGCAGGAATTAGCGGGAGGAACACAGATACGCAGTATTTT
clone_size: -; d_call: TRBD1; j_call: TRBJ1-1; v_call: TRBV7-3; cdr3_aa: CASSRGGTVTEAFF; cdr3_nt: TGTGCCAGCAGCCGGGGGGGGACAGTGACTGAAGCTTTCTTT
clone_size: -; d_call: -; j_call: TRBJ1-5; v_call: TRBV6-1; cdr3_aa: CASSVNSRTQHF; cdr3_nt: TGTGCCAGCAGTGTAAACAGTAGGACCCAGCATTTT
clone_size: -; d_call: -; j_call: TRBJ1-2; v_call: TRBV10-1; cdr3_aa: CASSDLGARGYGYTF; cdr3_nt: TGCGCCAGCAGTGACCTAGGGGCGAGGGGCTATGGCTACACCTTC
clone_size: many; d_call: -; j_call: TRBJ2-1; v_call: TRBV7-8; cdr3_aa: CASSLVGSWEQFF; cdr3_nt: TGTGCCAGCAGCTTAGTTGGGTCCTGGGAGCAGTTCTTC
clone_size: -; d_call: TRBD2; j_call: TRBJ2-3; v_call: TRBV20-1; cdr3_aa: CSAPGLAEGTDTQYF; cdr3_nt: TGCAGTGCACCGGGACTAGCGGAAGGGACAGATACGCAGTATTTT
clone_size: -; d_call: -; j_call: TRBJ1-4; v_call: TRBV20-1; cdr3_aa: CSVGRAEKLFF; cdr3_nt: TGCAGTGTTGGCAGGGCTGAAAAACTGTTTTTT